The 23 T cell receptor beta chains presented below share a single source sample, sequenced in a study of shared clonotypes between healthy human individuals. Using immunoSEQ multiplex PCR, the repertoire was profiled, and TCRdb retains in-frame clones only, with some absent. Found here are some 2 million clones, over 85% of them singletons; the top ten hold 0.1% to 0.15%. Sample: naive CD4+ T cells sorted from blood. Regarding subset: CD45RA+ positively selected. Receptor source: a man in his late teens or twenties in good health.

The chain has TRBV10-3 and TRBJ2-7, with 7 nucleotides matching TRBD2. Germline lookup yields CDR1 ENHRY and CDR2 SYGVKD. There are 14 residues in the CDR3. V lost 3 bases and J lost 7; bases outside the gene matches: 9. The CDR3 loop is CAISEAGLRGEQYF. The CDR3 DNA is TGTGCCATCAGTGAAGCGGGACTACGGGGAGAGCAGTACTTC.

The V and J genes are TRBV28 and TRBJ1-1, with D possibly being TRBD1 (6 bases). CDR1 MDHEN and CDR2 SYDVKM come from the germline V gene. The CDR3 is 14 residues long. The ends were cut back, 6 bases at V and 6 bases at J, with 17 bases in the middle. CDR3 coding DNA: TGTGCCAGCAGACCAGGACAGCGGTACGCTGAAGCTTTCTTT. It is translated as CASRPGQRYAEAFF.

On this clone itself: Other DNA sequences of this sample code for an identical CDR3. The chain recombines TRBV2 with TRBJ2-7, with 11 bases fitting TRBD1. In germline, CDR1 is SNHLY, CDR2 FYNNEI. V shed 7 bases, J shed 4 bases, and the junction held 6 bases outside the gene matches. The length of the CDR3 is 14 residues. CDR3 protein: CASIQDRGPYEQYF. The CDR3 DNA follows: TGTGCCAGCATCCAGGACAGGGGGCCTTACGAGCAGTACTTC.

The gene calls are TRBV7-3 and TRBJ2-1, with a possible D match to TRBD1 (6 bases). CDR3 length equals 14 residues. Trimming pared 5 bases from V and 5 bases from J, leaving 13 bases between. Per the germline V gene, CDR1 is SGHTA and CDR2 is FQGTGA. CDR3 region: CASSRSRDNNEQFF. In DNA, the CDR3 is TGTGCCAGCAGCCGGTCCAGGGACAACAATGAGCAGTTCTTC.

J is TRBJ2-2 and V is TRBV5-1, with 7 positions matching TRBD1. The CDR3 has 15 amino acids. Germline-derived CDR1 and CDR2 are SGHRS and YFSETQ. The junction had 3 bases not matched to a gene; V was cut back by 3 bases and J by 1 base. As DNA, the CDR3 is TGCGCCAGCAGCTGGGGACAGCAGAACACCGGGGAGCTGTTTTTT. This encodes CASSWGQQNTGELFF.

This chain joins TRBV11-2 and TRBJ1-6; tentative D call: TRBD1 (5 bases). The CDR3 extends over 18 amino acids. V dropped 1 base and J dropped 9 bases, with 22 bases sitting between them. Looked up from germline, CDR1 is SGHAT and CDR2 is FQNNGV. The CDR3 loop reads CASSLVLLGRDRSSPLHF. The CDR3 nucleotides are TGTGCCAGCAGCTTAGTACTCCTTGGCAGGGATCGTAGTTCACCCCTCCACTTT.

The chain couples TRBV10-2 to TRBJ1-2; weak D call: TRBD1 (5 bases). Germline CDR1 and CDR2: WSHSY and SAAADI. This CDR3 region has 14 residues. Trimming left V 0 bases short and J 8 bases short, with 13 bases between. The CDR3 DNA reads TGCGCCAGCAGTGAGTCGGGCAGGGTGGGAGGCTACACCTTC. This gives the protein CASSESGRVGGYTF.

The V and J genes are TRBV28 and TRBJ1-2; TRBD1 matches at 9 bases. Germline V lookup: CDR1 MDHEN, CDR2 SYDVKM. The length of the CDR3 is 15 residues. Germline trimming cut 3 bases from V and 1 base from J; bases unmatched to any gene: 3. This CDR3 is CASSFRDRDNYGYTF. In nucleotides, the CDR3 is TGTGCCAGCAGTTTTAGGGACAGGGATAACTATGGCTACACCTTC.

J is TRBJ1-2 and V is TRBV29-1, with D hard to call. This CDR3 region has 15 residues. V dropped 4 bases and J dropped 2 bases, with 17 bases sitting between them. Germline V CDR1 and CDR2: SQVTM, ANQGSEA. CDR3 in amino acids: CSVGPRLTENYGYTF. The CDR3 bases are TGCAGCGTTGGCCCCAGATTAACAGAAAACTATGGCTACACCTTC.

This chain links TRBV18 with TRBJ2-1; the D is unclear. Germline lookup yields CDR1 KGHSH and CDR2 LQKENI. V lost 1 base and J 5 bases, leaving 6 bases between the germline ends. The CDR3 runs to 13 residues. CDR3 amino acids: CASSPLSHNEQFF. For the CDR3, the DNA is TGTGCCAGCTCACCACTGTCCCACAATGAGCAGTTCTTC.

The chain uses TRBV7-2 and TRBJ2-7; 8 nucleotides align to TRBD2. Per the germline V gene, CDR1 is SGHTA and CDR2 is FQGNSA. The V segment lost 4 bases and the J segment 7 bases; nucleotides outside the gene matches: 9. There are 14 residues in the CDR3. DNA of the CDR3: TGTGCCAGCAGCTCTAGGAGCGGGAGTCTGGAGCAGTACTTC. Translated: CASSSRSGSLEQYF.

This sequence joins TRBV2 and TRBJ2-7; D may be TRBD1 (6 bases). Between the trimmed V and J ends, which lost 3 bases and 2 bases, there was a span of 11 bases. The CDR3 is made up of 14 amino acids. Germline V gene sequence: CDR1 SNHLY, CDR2 FYNNEI. CDR3 in DNA: TGTGCCAGCAGTGAGGGACAATTTGCCTACGAGCAGTACTTC. Translating gives CASSEGQFAYEQYF.

As to this clone: This sample also contains other DNA sequences that code for the same CDR3. The chain links TRBV7-2 to TRBJ1-6; no reliable D call. Per the germline V gene, CDR1 is SGHTA and CDR2 is FQGNSA. Trimming took 2 bases from V and 7 from J, leaving 6 bases between them. This CDR3 has 13 residues. The CDR3: CASSLSSNSPLHF. In nucleotides, the CDR3 is TGTGCCAGCAGCTTATCGAGCAATTCACCCCTCCACTTT.

About this clone itself: Distinct nucleotide sequences in the sample also encode this CDR3. The chain employs TRBV18 and TRBJ1-6, with a tentative D call TRBD1 (5 bases). CDR1 is KGHSH, CDR2 LQKENI, per germline. The CDR3 extends over 15 amino acids. Trimming took off 2 bases at V and 10 bases at J, with 15 bases between the two ends. The CDR3 loop reads CASSPVQGSGSPLHF. The CDR3 DNA reads TGTGCCAGCTCACCAGTTCAGGGAAGCGGCTCACCCCTCCACTTT.

This rearrangement joins TRBV7-2 to TRBJ2-7; D call uncertain. The CDR3 is 14 residues long. The germline V gene encodes CDR1 SGHTA and CDR2 FQGNSA. V was trimmed by 4 bases and J by 3 bases, leaving 13 bases between them. CDR3 in DNA: TGTGCCAGCAGCTCTCGGACCCTCCTCTACGAGCAGTACTTC. It codes for CASSSRTLLYEQYF.

The chain is built from TRBV10-3 and TRBJ2-3, with D uncertain. The germline gives CDR1 ENHRY, CDR2 SYGVKD. Trimming took 10 bases from V and 6 from J, leaving 11 bases between them. This CDR3 region has 11 residues. The CDR3 bases are TGTGCCACCCCGAGGCGGGATACGCAGTATTTT. This gives the protein CATPRRDTQYF.

The chain couples TRBV9 to TRBJ1-2, with TRBD1 as a possible D gene (5 bases). Trimming took off 3 bases at V and 7 bases at J, with 13 bases between the two ends. Germline assignment: CDR1 SGDLS and CDR2 YYNGEE. The CDR3 contains 13 residues. CDR3 sequence (DNA): TGTGCCAGCAGCGCACAGGCATACAGTGGCTACACCTTC. This codes for CASSAQAYSGYTF. Filled out from reference TRBV9 and TRBJ1-2, the complete variable domain reads DSGVTQTPKHLITATGQRVTLRCSPRSGDLSVYWYQQSLDQGLQFLIQYYNGEERAKGNILERFSAQQFPDLHSELNLSSLELGDSALYFCASSAQAYSGYTFGSGTRLTVV.

The chain joins TRBV11-2 to TRBJ2-7; TRBD1 matches 10 bases. Germline V lookup: CDR1 SGHAT, CDR2 FQNNGV. The V gene end was trimmed by 6 bases and the J gene end by 6 bases; junction bases not matched to a gene: 8. The CDR3 runs to 14 residues. The CDR3 DNA reads as TGTGCCAGCAGTCCAGGACAGGGGGTCTCCGAGCAGTACTTC. It yields the protein CASSPGQGVSEQYF.

In DNA form, the CDR3 reads TGTGCCAGCAGTGAAAACACGGCGAACACTGAAGCTTTCTTT. This translates into CASSENTANTEAFF. The chain is built from TRBV6-1 and TRBJ1-1, with unresolved D. V was pared by 2 bases and J by 1 base, with 8 bases between. The germline V gene encodes CDR1 MNHNS and CDR2 SASEGT. The CDR3 extends over 14 amino acids.

The chain has TRBV7-2 and TRBJ2-1, with 9 bases that match TRBD2. Germline V lookup: CDR1 SGHTA, CDR2 FQGNSA. Unmatched junction bases numbered 5, after V lost 1 base and J lost 7 bases. The CDR3 is made up of 15 amino acids. The CDR3, as DNA: TGTGCCAGCAGCTTAGGGCGCAGCGGGAGGAATGAGCAGTTCTTC. It specifies CASSLGRSGRNEQFF. Using reference TRBV7-2 and TRBJ2-1 for the parts outside the CDR3, the full variable domain is GAGVSQSPSNKVTEKGKDVELRCDPISGHTALYWYRQSLGQGLEFLIYFQGNSAPDKSGLPSDRFSAERTGGSVSTLTIQRTQQEDSAVYLCASSLGRSGRNEQFFGPGTRLTVL.

The V and J genes are TRBV6-5 and TRBJ1-6, with D possibly being TRBD1 (5 bases). This CDR3 is built from 16 residues. Trimming took 0 bases from V and 8 from J, leaving 14 bases between them. The germline V gene encodes CDR1 MNHEY and CDR2 SVGAGI. The CDR3 DNA reads as TGTGCCAGCAGTTACTCAGGTCCAACAGGCCATTCACCCCTCCACTTT. Translated, it gives CASSYSGPTGHSPLHF.

The chain carries TRBV2 and TRBJ1-6; D is ambiguous. The V and J ends lost 2 bases and 5 bases respectively, with 10 bases between them. Germline V gives CDR1 SNHLY, CDR2 FYNNEI. This CDR3 comprises 15 residues. The CDR3 region is CASSEMSDNNSPLHF. The CDR3 DNA follows: TGTGCCAGCAGTGAAATGAGTGACAATAATTCACCCCTCCACTTT. The full variable domain, completed using reference TRBV2 and TRBJ1-6, is EPEVTQTPSHQVTQMGQEVILRCVPISNHLYFYWYRQILGQKVEFLVSFYNNEISEKSEIFDDQFSVERPDGSNFTLKIRSTKLEDSAMYFCASSEMSDNNSPLHFGNGTRLTVT.

In its sample, this clone was seen once. This chain uses TRBV2 with TRBJ2-7; 7 bases are a match to TRBD2. The ends lost 11 bases at V and 2 bases at J; junction bases unmatched: 6. From germline, CDR1 is SNHLY and CDR2 FYNNEI. The CDR3 length is 12 residues. CDR3 in amino acids: CAGGLGTYEQYF. The CDR3 DNA follows: TGTGCCGGAGGACTAGGGACCTACGAGCAGTACTTC.